Presented here are 31 T cell receptor beta chains from one specimen sequenced in a study of T cells expressing NK-cell markers. TCRdb re-called the 5' RACE reads; one entry per CDR3 protein, DNA not given. The table lists tens of thousands of distinct CDR3 sequences. The sequencing sample was made of blood T cells: a sorted CD56 or NKG2C T cell subset, CD4+ or CD8+ T cells, or bulk PBMC T cells (not recorded which). Source of these receptors: a woman aged 18 to 69 in good health.

The V gene is TRBV2, the J gene TRBJ1-3; TCRdb picks TRBD1, but there is no DNA to check that call. This CDR3 contains 15 residues. The germline V gene encodes CDR1 SNHLY and CDR2 FYNNEI. CDR3 loop: CASSFQGNPGNTIYF. The variable domain in full, with the rest retrieved from reference TRBV2 and TRBJ1-3, is EPEVTQTPSHQVTQMGQEVILRCVPISNHLYFYWYRQILGQKVEFLVSFYNNEISEKSEIFDDQFSVERPDGSNFTLKIRSTKLEDSAMYFCASSFQGNPGNTIYFGEGSWLTVV.

The J gene is TRBJ2-1, the V gene TRBV5-1; TCRdb's D call of TRBD2 is untestable without DNA. Germline CDR1 SGHRS, CDR2 YFSETQ. The CDR3 length is 19 residues. The CDR3 protein is CASSGDPKDSPVHFYEQFF.

The chain recombines TRBV12-3 or TRBV12-4 with TRBJ1-2; TCRdb reports TRBD1, a call that lacks DNA to check it against. This CDR3 is built from 15 residues. CDR3 residues: CASSGLGGLGYGYTF.

The genes are TRBV2 and TRBJ2-7. Germline CDR1 reads SNHLY; CDR2 reads FYNNEI. CDR3 size: 12 residues. CDR3 region: CASSELSYEQYF.

The chain recombines TRBV2 with TRBJ2-1; TCRdb's D call of TRBD1 is untestable without DNA. This CDR3 is built from 14 residues. Germline lookup yields CDR1 SNHLY and CDR2 FYNNEI. CDR3 region: CATTGGGESYEQFF.

The CDR3 loop is CSVEQGTPYEQYF. This sequence joins TRBV29-1 and TRBJ2-7; TCRdb designates TRBD1, a call that cannot be tested without DNA. CDR1 and CDR2 (germline): SQVTM, ANQGSEA. The CDR3 runs 13 residues.

This sequence joins TRBV6-4 and TRBJ2-1; TCRdb selects TRBD2, and the lack of DNA leaves this call unchecked. Germline V gene data show CDR1 as MRHNA and CDR2 as SNTAGT. This CDR3 is built from 15 residues. CDR3 region: CASSDSLAGANEQFF.

V usage is TRBV4-1 and J usage is TRBJ1-2. The CDR3 runs 15 residues. The germline CDR1 and CDR2 sequences are MGHRA and YSYEKL. The CDR3 protein is CASSLDGMAGYGYTF.

V and J are TRBV6-4 and TRBJ2-2; TCRdb reports TRBD2, a call that lacks DNA to check it against. Germline lookup yields CDR1 MRHNA and CDR2 SNTAGT. There are 15 residues in the CDR3. Here the CDR3 reads CASSEVGEGTGELFF.

The chain has TRBV12-3 or TRBV12-4 and TRBJ2-3; lacking DNA, the TRBD1 call made by TCRdb goes unchecked. This CDR3 is 12 amino acids long. The CDR3 region is CASSLQGNTQYF.

This rearrangement joins TRBV28 to TRBJ1-2; TCRdb's D call, TRBD1, is unchecked because there is no DNA. Germline V gives CDR1 MDHEN, CDR2 SYDVKM. There are 14 residues in the CDR3. Here the CDR3 reads CASSPWGTAYGYTF.

This chain uses TRBV18 with TRBJ1-1; TCRdb gives TRBD1 as the D gene, but with no DNA this cannot be confirmed. This CDR3 has 14 residues. The germline gives CDR1 KGHSH, CDR2 LQKENI. CDR3: CASSPAPGQFEAFF.

The chain employs TRBV4-2 and TRBJ1-6; TCRdb returns TRBD1, unconfirmable since there is no DNA. CDR1 is LGHNA, CDR2 YNFKEQ, per germline. This CDR3 contains 15 residues. The chain's CDR3 is CASSQRQGEDSPLHF.

The chain links TRBV9 to TRBJ1-1. CDR1 and CDR2 (germline): SGDLS, YYNGEE. The CDR3 is 14 amino acids. Here the CDR3 reads CASSAETVNTEAFF.

This chain links TRBV5-5 with TRBJ2-1; absent DNA, TCRdb's TRBD2 call cannot be checked. This CDR3 has 16 amino acids. CDR1 is SGHKS, CDR2 YYEKEE, per germline (reference sequence). The CDR3 spells CASSILAGGYYNEQFF.

J is TRBJ2-7 and V is TRBV10-3. The CDR3 is 13 amino acids. Germline V lookup: CDR1 ENHRY, CDR2 SYGVKD. The CDR3 sequence: CAISESDRSEQYF.

This sequence joins TRBV27 and TRBJ1-1. Germline lookup yields CDR1 MNHEY and CDR2 SMNVEV (reference sequence). The CDR3 is 15 amino acids. The CDR3 reads CASLPLQDGRTEAFF.

V usage is TRBV5-1 and J usage is TRBJ1-4; TCRdb names TRBD1, which stays unverified in the absence of DNA. This CDR3 is 17 amino acids long. Germline loops: CDR1 SGHRS, CDR2 YFSETQ. The CDR3 sequence: CASSFKGRGRSNEKLFF.

V gene TRBV4-2 combines with J gene TRBJ2-3; the TCRdb D gene call, TRBD2, has no DNA to confirm it. Germline V lookup: CDR1 LGHNA, CDR2 YNFKEQ. CDR3 size: 15 residues. The CDR3 protein is CASSPTSGSTDTQYF.

This chain links TRBV7-9 with TRBJ2-1. This CDR3 has 12 residues. In germline, CDR1 is SEHNR, CDR2 FQNEAQ (reference sequence). This CDR3 reads CASSPTTAEQFF.

V gene TRBV12-3 or TRBV12-4 combines with J gene TRBJ1-2. This CDR3 is built from 15 residues. The CDR3 loop reads CASSPVYTGNYGYTF.

V and J are TRBV3-1 and TRBJ2-3; TCRdb names TRBD2, which stays unverified in the absence of DNA. CDR3 length equals 17 residues. Germline values: CDR1 LGHDT, CDR2 YNNKEL (reference sequence). CDR3 sequence: CASSQDGTSGATDTQYF.

The chain uses TRBV29-1 and TRBJ2-2; TCRdb reports TRBD2, a call that lacks DNA to check it against. Germline V CDR1 and CDR2: SQVTM, ANQGSEA. CDR3 length equals 15 residues. The chain's CDR3 is CSLRRGYHNTGELFF.

V gene TRBV5-1 combines with J gene TRBJ2-7; without DNA, the TCRdb call of TRBD2 cannot be checked. CDR3 length equals 14 residues. CDR1 and CDR2 (germline): SGHRS, YFSETQ. CDR3: CASSAASGNYEQYF.

The V and J genes are TRBV7-3 and TRBJ1-6. The germline CDR1 and CDR2 sequences are SGHTA and FQGTGA. CDR3 length equals 14 residues. CDR3 amino acids: CARVVSSYNSPLHF. The full variable domain, rest sourced from reference TRBV7-3 and TRBJ1-6, is GAGVSQTPSNKVTEKGKYVELRCDPISGHTALYWYRQSLGQGPEFLIYFQGTGAADDSGLPNDRFFAVRPEGSVSTLKIQRTERGDSAVYLCARVVSSYNSPLHFGNGTRLTVT.

V is TRBV7-9 and J is TRBJ1-2; TCRdb's D call, TRBD1, is unchecked because there is no DNA. CDR3 size: 11 residues. Germline-derived CDR1 and CDR2 are SEHNR and FQNEAQ (reference sequence). The CDR3 sequence: CASGQGFGYTF.

The rearrangement uses TRBV30 and TRBJ1-4; TCRdb calls TRBD1, which cannot be checked without DNA. Germline V lookup: CDR1 GTSNPN, CDR2 SVGIG (reference sequence). This CDR3 spans 14 amino acids. CDR3 sequence: CAWTWDRENEKLFF.

The chain is built from TRBV5-1 and TRBJ1-6; the TCRdb call, TRBD1, lacks DNA for checking. Germline assignment: CDR1 SGHRS and CDR2 YFSETQ. The CDR3 runs to 14 residues. This CDR3 reads CASSSDRRGSPLHF.

The V call is TRBV7-9, the J call TRBJ2-1; absent DNA, TCRdb's TRBD1 call cannot be checked. The CDR3 totals 14 residues. Germline V gene sequence: CDR1 SEHNR, CDR2 FQNEAQ (reference sequence). CDR3 sequence reads: CASDFGHSYNEQFF.

The chain links TRBV6-2 or TRBV6-3 to TRBJ2-2; the D call of TRBD2 rests on TCRdb alone, since no DNA is present to check it. The CDR3 sequence is 15 residues long. Germline V CDR1 and CDR2: MNHEY, SVGEGT. The CDR3: CASVGAGAHTGELFF.

CDR3 region: CASSQDLAETPLRNEQYF. The chain employs TRBV3-1 and TRBJ2-7; TCRdb selects TRBD2, and the lack of DNA leaves this call unchecked. From germline, CDR1 is LGHDT and CDR2 YNNKEL (reference sequence). The CDR3 consists of 18 residues.